Listed below are T cell receptor beta chains from one sample, sequenced in a study of blood T cells in healthy people across ages. Each CDR3 protein is one row after TCRdb ran MiXCR on the 5' RACE reads. The sample shows 1.8 million or so distinct CDR3 sequences, roughly two fifths of them seen only once. What was sequenced was blood. Receptors were obtained from a human donor in good health. The CDR3 runs from the conserved cysteine through the conserved F or W. D genes are given only for firm matches. A clone size is listed for some rows: how often the clone was seen (once, few, many), or a class if it is expanded.

V	J	D	size	CDR3	DNA
TRBV3-1	TRBJ2-1	NA	NA	CASSQDGSLGYNEQFF	TGTGCCAGCAGCCAAGATGGAAGTCTGGGGTACAATGAGCAGTTCTTC
TRBV7-6	TRBJ2-6	TRBD2	few	CASSLKTGGVLTF	TGTGCCAGCAGCTTAAAGACGGGGGGCGTCCTGACTTTC
TRBV10-3	TRBJ2-3	TRBD2	NA	CAIRATSGGNTDTQYF	TGTGCCATCAGGGCGACTAGCGGGGGGAACACAGATACGCAGTATTTT
TRBV19	TRBJ2-3	NA	NA	CASNHRYTSTDTQYF	TGTGCCAGTAATCATCGCTACACTAGCACAGATACGCAGTATTTT
TRBV4-3	TRBJ2-7	TRBD1	once	CASSQGTGGASIGEQYF	TGCGCCAGCAGCCAAGGGACAGGGGGCGCATCGATTGGGGAGCAGTACTTC
TRBV18	TRBJ2-7	NA	NA	CASSPLGMDDEQYF	TGTGCCAGCTCACCACTAGGGATGGACGACGAGCAGTACTTC
TRBV6-5	TRBJ1-2	NA	few	CASSYLQGDGGGYTF	TGTGCCAGCAGTTATCTACAGGGAGATGGGGGCGGCTACACCTTC
TRBV12-3/TRBV12-4	TRBJ1-2	NA	NA	CASSSGIRFYGYTF	TGTGCCAGCAGTTCGGGTATACGCTTCTATGGCTACACCTTC
TRBV7-9	TRBJ2-3	NA	NA	CASSPPEGGYTDTQYF	TGTGCCAGCAGCCCCCCGGAGGGTGGTTACACAGATACGCAGTATTTT
TRBV7-2	TRBJ2-7	NA	few	CASSLEQAYYEQYF	TGTGCCAGCAGCTTAGAACAGGCCTACTACGAGCAGTACTTC
TRBV7-2	TRBJ2-1	TRBD2	few	CASSPSGDSYNEQFF	TGTGCCAGCAGCCCTAGCGGCGACTCCTACAATGAGCAGTTCTTC
TRBV3-1	TRBJ1-1	TRBD1	NA	CASSTTQGGPQAFF	TGTGCCAGCAGCACCACCCAGGGGGGACCGCAAGCTTTCTTT
TRBV9	TRBJ2-1	NA	NA	CASSVGQPVYNEQFF	TGTGCCAGCAGCGTAGGACAGCCCGTCTACAATGAGCAGTTCTTC
TRBV5-1	TRBJ1-4	TRBD1	NA	CASSPGQGFDEKLFF	TGCGCCAGCAGCCCGGGACAGGGGTTTGATGAAAAACTGTTTTTT
TRBV15	TRBJ2-1	NA	NA	CATSRGLVRLLQETQFF	TGTGCCACCAGCAGAGGTCTTGTCAGACTACTACAAGAGACCCAGTTCTTC
TRBV20-1	TRBJ2-3	NA	NA	CSARDTRGSDTDTQYF	TGCAGTGCTAGAGATACGCGCGGGTCGGACACAGATACGCAGTATTTT
TRBV11-1	TRBJ2-4	NA	few	CASSFRGSAAKNIQYF	TGTGCCAGCAGCTTCAGGGGTTCCGCGGCCAAAAACATTCAGTACTTC
TRBV10-3	TRBJ1-6	TRBD1	few	CAMSEQGASPLHF	TGTGCCATGTCCGAACAGGGGGCTTCACCCCTCCACTTT
TRBV5-1	TRBJ2-1	NA	NA	CASSLQVSLRDNEQFF	TGCGCCAGCAGCCTACAGGTTTCACTAAGGGACAATGAGCAGTTCTTC
TRBV7-8	TRBJ1-5	NA	NA	CASSIDRTGYQPQHF	TGTGCCAGCAGCATTGACCGCACAGGATATCAGCCCCAGCATTTT
TRBV7-8	TRBJ1-2	TRBD1	once	CASSLERRGTGTVSGYTF	TGTGCCAGCAGCTTAGAGCGACGGGGGACCGGGACAGTGAGCGGCTACACCTTC
TRBV7-3	TRBJ2-5	NA	few	CASSIIRRETQYF	TGTGCCAGCAGCATAATTCGGCGAGAGACCCAGTACTTC
TRBV6-2/TRBV6-3	TRBJ1-1	NA	NA	CASDEVPINTEAFF	TGTGCCAGCGACGAAGTTCCGATTAACACTGAAGCTTTCTTT